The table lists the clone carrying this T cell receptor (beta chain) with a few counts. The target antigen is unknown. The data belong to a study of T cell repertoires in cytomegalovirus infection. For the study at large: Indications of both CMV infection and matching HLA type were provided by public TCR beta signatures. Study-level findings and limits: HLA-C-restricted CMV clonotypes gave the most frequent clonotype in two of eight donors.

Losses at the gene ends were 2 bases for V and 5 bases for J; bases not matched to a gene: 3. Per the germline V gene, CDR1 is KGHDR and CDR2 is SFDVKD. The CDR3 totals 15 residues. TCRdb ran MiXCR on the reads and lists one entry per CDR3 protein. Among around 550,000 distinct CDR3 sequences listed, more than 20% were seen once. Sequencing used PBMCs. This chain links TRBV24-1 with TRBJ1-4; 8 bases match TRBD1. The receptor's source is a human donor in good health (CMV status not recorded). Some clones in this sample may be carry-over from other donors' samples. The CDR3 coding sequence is TGTGCCACCAGTGATTCCAGGGACAGGAATGAAAAACTGTTTTTT. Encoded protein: CATSDSRDRNEKLFF.